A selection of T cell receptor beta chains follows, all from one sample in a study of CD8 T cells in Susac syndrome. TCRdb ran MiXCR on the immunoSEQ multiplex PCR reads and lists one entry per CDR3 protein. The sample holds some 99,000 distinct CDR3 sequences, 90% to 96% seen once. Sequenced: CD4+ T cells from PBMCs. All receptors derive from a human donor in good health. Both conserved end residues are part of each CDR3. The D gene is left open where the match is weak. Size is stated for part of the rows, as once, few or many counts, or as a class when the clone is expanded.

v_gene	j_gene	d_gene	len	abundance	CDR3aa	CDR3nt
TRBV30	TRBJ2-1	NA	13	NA	CAWSGGGAGEQFF	TGTGCCTGGAGTGGAGGGGGGGCGGGTGAGCAGTTCTTC
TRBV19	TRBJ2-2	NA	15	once	CASSRLTTRTGELFF	TGTGCCAGTAGTAGACTTACGACTAGGACCGGGGAGCTGTTTTTT
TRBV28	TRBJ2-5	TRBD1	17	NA	CASNDPRTGGVQETQYF	TGTGCCAGCAATGATCCTCGTACAGGGGGCGTCCAAGAGACCCAGTACTTC
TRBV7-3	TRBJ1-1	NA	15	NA	CASSSLRVPKTEAFF	TGTGCCAGCAGCTCACTCCGGGTCCCGAAAACTGAAGCTTTCTTT
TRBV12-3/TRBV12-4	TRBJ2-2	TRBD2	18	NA	CASSLMGLAGDFAGELFF	TGTGCCAGCAGTCTCATGGGACTAGCGGGAGATTTTGCCGGGGAGCTGTTTTTT
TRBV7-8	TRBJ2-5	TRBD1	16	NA	CASSRTGGAGRETQYF	TGTGCCAGCAGCCGAACAGGGGGCGCTGGTAGGGAGACCCAGTACTTC
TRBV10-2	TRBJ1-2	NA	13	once	CASSEQTGYGYTF	TGCGCCAGCAGTGAGCAGACAGGTTATGGCTACACCTTC
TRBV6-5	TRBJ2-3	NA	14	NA	CASLPAPGTDTQYF	TGTGCCAGCCTCCCGGCCCCGGGCACAGATACGCAGTATTTT
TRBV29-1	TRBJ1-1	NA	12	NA	CSAHRSGTEAFF	TGCAGCGCCCACAGGTCGGGAACTGAAGCTTTCTTT
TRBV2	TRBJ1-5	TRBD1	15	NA	CASTGDRGRTQPQHF	TGTGCCAGCACCGGGGACAGGGGGAGGACTCAGCCCCAGCATTTT
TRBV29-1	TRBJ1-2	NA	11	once	CSVGQGSGYTF	TGCAGCGTTGGGCAGGGGTCTGGCTACACCTTC
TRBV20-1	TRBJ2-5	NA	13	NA	CSARLDGGVTQYF	TGCAGTGCCCGCCTGGACGGCGGGGTGACCCAGTACTTC
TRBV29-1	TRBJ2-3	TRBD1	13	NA	CSVDSRGRDTQYF	TGCAGCGTTGATTCCAGGGGGCGTGATACGCAGTATTTT
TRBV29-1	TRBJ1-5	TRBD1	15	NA	CSAWTGYISNQPQHF	TGCAGCGCCTGGACAGGCTATATCAGCAATCAGCCCCAGCATTTT
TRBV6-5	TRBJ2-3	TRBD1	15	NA	CASTDDRDGTDTQYF	TGTGCCAGCACCGACGACAGGGATGGCACAGATACGCAGTATTTT
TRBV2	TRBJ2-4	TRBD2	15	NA	CASSEAGGFKNIQYF	TGTGCCAGCAGTGAAGCGGGAGGGTTCAAAAACATTCAGTACTTC
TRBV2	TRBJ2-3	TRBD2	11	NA	CASGSGETQYF	TGTGCCAGCGGTAGCGGGGAGACGCAGTATTTT
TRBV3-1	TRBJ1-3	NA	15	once	CASSQNSVSGNTIYF	TGTGCCAGCAGCCAAAACTCAGTCTCTGGAAACACCATATATTTT
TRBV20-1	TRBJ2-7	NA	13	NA	CSARTGRAYEQYF	TGCAGTGCTCGGACAGGGAGGGCCTACGAGCAGTACTTC
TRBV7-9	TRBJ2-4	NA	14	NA	CASSLLGEVNIQYF	TGTGCCAGCAGCTTACTTGGGGAGGTGAACATTCAGTACTTC
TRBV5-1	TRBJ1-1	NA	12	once	CASSTRGAEAFF	TGCGCCAGCAGCACACGGGGGGCTGAAGCTTTCTTT
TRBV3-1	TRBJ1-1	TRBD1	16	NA	CASSSLRPQGSTEAFF	TGTGCCAGCAGCTCCCTTAGACCACAGGGGTCCACTGAAGCTTTCTTT
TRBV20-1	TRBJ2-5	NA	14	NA	CSARTGTAEETQYF	TGCAGTGCTAGGACTGGGACTGCCGAAGAGACCCAGTACTTC
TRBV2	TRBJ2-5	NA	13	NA	CASSEREGQTQYF	TGTGCCAGCAGTGAGCGGGAAGGACAGACCCAGTACTTC
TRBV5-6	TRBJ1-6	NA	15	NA	CASSFDRTVMSPLHF	TGTGCCAGCAGCTTTGACAGAACAGTAATGTCACCCCTCCACTTT
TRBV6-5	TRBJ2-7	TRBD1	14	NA	CASSQTGQGYEQYF	TGTGCCAGCAGTCAAACCGGACAGGGCTACGAGCAGTACTTC
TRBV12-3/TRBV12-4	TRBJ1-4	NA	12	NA	CASSIRGPKLFF	TGTGCCAGCAGCATCCGCGGGCCGAAACTGTTTTTT
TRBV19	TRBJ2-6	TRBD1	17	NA	CASSSGQGISGANVLTF	TGTGCCAGTAGTTCGGGACAGGGGATCTCTGGGGCCAACGTCCTGACTTTC
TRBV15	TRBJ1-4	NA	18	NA	CATSRDPQGWTTNEKLFF	TGTGCCACCAGCAGAGATCCCCAGGGTTGGACAACTAATGAAAAACTGTTTTTT
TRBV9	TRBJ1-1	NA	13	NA	CASSVGSGTEAFF	TGTGCCAGCAGCGTAGGTTCGGGTACTGAAGCTTTCTTT
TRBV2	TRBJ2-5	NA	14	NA	CASSELAVQETQYF	TGTGCCAGCAGTGAACTAGCTGTCCAAGAGACCCAGTACTTC
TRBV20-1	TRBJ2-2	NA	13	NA	CSASRANTGELFF	TGCAGTGCTAGCAGGGCGAACACCGGGGAGCTGTTTTTT